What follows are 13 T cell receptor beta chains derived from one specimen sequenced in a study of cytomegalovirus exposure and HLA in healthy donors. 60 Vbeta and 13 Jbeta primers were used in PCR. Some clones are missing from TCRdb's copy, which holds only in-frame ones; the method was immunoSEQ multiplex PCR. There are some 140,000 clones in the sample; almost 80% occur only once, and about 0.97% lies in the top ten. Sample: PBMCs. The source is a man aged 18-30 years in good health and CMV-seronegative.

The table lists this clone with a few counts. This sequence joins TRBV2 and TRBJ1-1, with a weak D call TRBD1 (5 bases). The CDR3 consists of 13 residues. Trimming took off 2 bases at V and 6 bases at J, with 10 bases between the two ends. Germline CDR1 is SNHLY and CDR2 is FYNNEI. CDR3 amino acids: CASSEKGRAEAFF. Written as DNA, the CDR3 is TGTGCCAGCAGTGAAAAGGGGAGGGCTGAAGCTTTCTTT.

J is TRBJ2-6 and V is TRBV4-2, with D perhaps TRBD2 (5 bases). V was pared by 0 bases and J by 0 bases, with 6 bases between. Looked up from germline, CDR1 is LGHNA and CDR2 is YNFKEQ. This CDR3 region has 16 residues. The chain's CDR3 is CASSQEEGSGANVLTF. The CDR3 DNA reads TGTGCCAGCAGCCAAGAAGAGGGCTCTGGGGCCAACGTCCTGACTTTC.

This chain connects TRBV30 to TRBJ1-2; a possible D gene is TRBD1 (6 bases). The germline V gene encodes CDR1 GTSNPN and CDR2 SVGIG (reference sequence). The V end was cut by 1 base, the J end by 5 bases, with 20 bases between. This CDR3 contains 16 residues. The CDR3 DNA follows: TGTGCCTGGAGTGCCCTTCCCGGGGGGGCAGTTTATGGCTACACCTTC. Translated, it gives CAWSALPGGAVYGYTF. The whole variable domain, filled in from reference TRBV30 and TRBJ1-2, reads SQTIHQWPATLVQPVGSPLSLECTVEGTSNPNLYWYRQAAGRGLQLLFYSVGIGQISSEVPQNLSASRPQDRQFILSSKKLLLSDSGFYLCAWSALPGGAVYGYTFGSGTRLTVV.

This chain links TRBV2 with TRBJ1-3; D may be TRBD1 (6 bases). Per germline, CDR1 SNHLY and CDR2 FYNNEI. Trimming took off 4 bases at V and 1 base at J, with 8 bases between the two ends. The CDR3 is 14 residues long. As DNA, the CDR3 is TGTGCCAGCAGTGGACAGGTGTCTGGAAACACCATATATTTT. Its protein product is CASSGQVSGNTIYF. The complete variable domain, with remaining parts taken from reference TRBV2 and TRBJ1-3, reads EPEVTQTPSHQVTQMGQEVILRCVPISNHLYFYWYRQILGQKVEFLVSFYNNEISEKSEIFDDQFSVERPDGSNFTLKIRSTKLEDSAMYFCASSGQVSGNTIYFGEGSWLTVV.

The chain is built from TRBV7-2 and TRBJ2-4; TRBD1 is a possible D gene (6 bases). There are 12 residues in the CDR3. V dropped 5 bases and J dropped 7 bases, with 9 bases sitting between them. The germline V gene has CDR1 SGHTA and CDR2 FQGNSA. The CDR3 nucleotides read TGTGCCAGCAGCCCCGACAGGAACATTCAGTACTTC. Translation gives CASSPDRNIQYF.

CDR3 protein: CAISVWELERGYEQYF. The CDR3 DNA reads as TGTGCCATCAGTGTTTGGGAATTGGAACGGGGCTACGAGCAGTACTTC. This rearrangement joins TRBV10-3 to TRBJ2-7; TRBD2 is a possible D gene (5 bases). Germline values: CDR1 ENHRY, CDR2 SYGVKD. This CDR3 is 16 amino acids long. Trimming removed 4 bases from V and 3 bases from J, with 19 bases in between.

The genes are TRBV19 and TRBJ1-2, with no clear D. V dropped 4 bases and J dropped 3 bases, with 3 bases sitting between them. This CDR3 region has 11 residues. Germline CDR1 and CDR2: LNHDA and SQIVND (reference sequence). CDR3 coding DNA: TGTGCCAGTAGTACGGACTATGGCTACACCTTC. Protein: CASSTDYGYTF.

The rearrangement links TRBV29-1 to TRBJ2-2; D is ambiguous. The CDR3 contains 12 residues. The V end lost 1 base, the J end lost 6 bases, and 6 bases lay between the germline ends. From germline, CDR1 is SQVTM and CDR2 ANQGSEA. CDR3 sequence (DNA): TGCAGCGTTGAAGGTCTATCCGGGGAGCTGTTTTTT. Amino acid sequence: CSVEGLSGELFF.

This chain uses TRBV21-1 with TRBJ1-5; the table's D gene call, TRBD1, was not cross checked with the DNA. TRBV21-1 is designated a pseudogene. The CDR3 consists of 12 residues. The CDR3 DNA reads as TGTGCCAGCAGCAAACGACAACAGCCCCAGCATTTT. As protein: CASSKRQQPQHF.

The CDR3: CASSLTGSLYEQYF. As DNA, the CDR3 is TGTGCCAGCAGTCTCACAGGGTCCCTCTACGAGCAGTACTTC. The chain has TRBV6-6 and TRBJ2-7; TRBD1 is a possible D gene (6 bases). V shed 5 bases and J shed 3 bases, with 14 bases lying between them. The CDR3 is made up of 14 amino acids. Germline V gene sequence: CDR1 MNHNY, CDR2 SVGAGI (reference sequence).

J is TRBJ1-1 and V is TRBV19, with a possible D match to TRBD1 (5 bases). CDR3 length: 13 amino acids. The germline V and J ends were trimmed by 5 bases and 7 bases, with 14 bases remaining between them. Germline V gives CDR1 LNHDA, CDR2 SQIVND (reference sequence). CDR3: CASSPPMGGEAFF. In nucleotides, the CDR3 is TGTGCCAGTAGTCCCCCCATGGGGGGTGAAGCTTTCTTT.

The CDR3 DNA is TGTGCCAGCAGCTTGTTATTACAACTGAACACTGAAGCTTTCTTT. Protein: CASSLLLQLNTEAFF. This rearrangement joins TRBV5-5 to TRBJ1-1; the D is unclear. Trimming took off 1 base at V and 0 bases at J, with 10 bases between the two ends. Germline CDR1 reads SGHKS; CDR2 reads YYEKEE (reference sequence). This CDR3 is 15 amino acids long.

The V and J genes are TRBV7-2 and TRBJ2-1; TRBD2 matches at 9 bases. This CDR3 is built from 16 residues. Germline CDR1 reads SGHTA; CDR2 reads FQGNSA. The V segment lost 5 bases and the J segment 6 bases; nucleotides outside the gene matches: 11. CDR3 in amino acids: CASSAPGLAWSNEQFF. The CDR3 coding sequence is TGTGCCAGCAGCGCACCGGGACTAGCATGGTCCAATGAGCAGTTCTTC.